Listed below are T cell receptor beta chains from one sample, sequenced in a study of cytomegalovirus exposure and HLA in healthy donors. TCRdb's copy holds only in-frame clones and misses some; the assay was immunoSEQ multiplex PCR. The repertoire consists of 82,000 or so clones, with 10% occurring once and the leading ten covering approximately 25%. Sequenced material: PBMCs. Receptors originate from a man aged 60-69 years in good health and CMV-seropositive. Both conserved end residues are part of each CDR3. Fields, in order: D gene, clone size, V gene, J gene, CDR3 DNA, CDR3 protein. A D gene is named only where the DNA matches it firmly. Only part of the rows carry a size: once, few, many, or a class if the clone is expanded.

TRBD2	-	TRBV5-6	TRBJ2-5	TGTGCCAGCAGCTCCGGGACTAGCGGGATAGCGGCGGAGACCCAGTACTTC	CASSSGTSGIAAETQYF
TRBD2	-	TRBV6-6	TRBJ2-7	TGTGCCAGCAGTTACCGAGCGGGAGCACAGTACGAGCAGTACTTC	CASSYRAGAQYEQYF
-	few	TRBV28	TRBJ1-5	TGTGCCAGCCACCGGTCGAATCAGCCCCAGCATTTT	CASHRSNQPQHF
TRBD2	few	TRBV5-4	TRBJ2-7	TGTGCCAGCAGCAAAGGACTAGGAGTAGAACCTTACGAGCAGTACTTC	CASSKGLGVEPYEQYF
-	-	TRBV5-1	TRBJ2-6	TGCGCCAGCAGTCAGGGTAGCCTCTCTGGGGCCAACGTCCTGACTTTC	CASSQGSLSGANVLTF
-	-	TRBV6-5	TRBJ1-4	TGTGCCAGCAGTTACTCGGGCCCCCATGAAAAACTGTTTTTT	CASSYSGPHEKLFF
TRBD1	-	TRBV10-1	TRBJ1-4	TGCGCCAGCAGTGAGGACAGGGCCAATGAAAAACTGTTTTTT	CASSEDRANEKLFF
-	few	TRBV4-1	TRBJ1-4	TGCGCCAGCAGCCAAGATAACAGCTATAATGAAAAACTGTTTTTT	CASSQDNSYNEKLFF
-	-	TRBV7-9	TRBJ1-4	TGTGCCAGCAGCCAGACTTTCAGCACCTATAATGAAAAACTGTTTTTT	CASSQTFSTYNEKLFF
-	-	TRBV5-1	TRBJ2-2	TGCGCCAGCGGCCTGGGGCATGGAGACGGGGAGCTGTTTTTT	CASGLGHGDGELFF
TRBD1	-	TRBV7-8	TRBJ1-6	TGTGCCAGCAGCCCGGGACAGAATAATTCACCCCTCCACTTT	CASSPGQNNSPLHF
-	-	TRBV5-8	TRBJ1-5	TGTGCCAGCAGCTTGGTCAGGTCGGGGAGCAATCAGCCCCAGCATTTT	CASSLVRSGSNQPQHF
-	-	TRBV27	TRBJ2-2	TGTGCCAGCAATGGGGAGACGAACACCGGGGAGCTGTTTTTT	CASNGETNTGELFF
TRBD2	-	TRBV28	TRBJ2-3	TGTGCCAGCAGTTCATACCCTGGCGGGAGGTCGAAAGATACGCAGTATTTT	CASSSYPGGRSKDTQYF
-	few	TRBV6-5	TRBJ1-6	TGTGCCAGCAGGTCTTATAATTCACCCCTCCACTTT	CASRSYNSPLHF
TRBD2	-	TRBV5-6	TRBJ2-1	TGTGCCAGCAGCTTGGGCCTAGCGGGAGGGGATGAGCAGTTCTTC	CASSLGLAGGDEQFF
-	-	TRBV7-2	TRBJ2-7	TGTGCCAGCAGCTTAAACGGGGGTCTCGACGAGCAGTACTTC	CASSLNGGLDEQYF
TRBD1	-	TRBV28	TRBJ1-1	TGTGCCAGCAGTCCCCCACCTGGACAGGGAGAAGCTTTCTTT	CASSPPPGQGEAFF
-	-	TRBV4-1	TRBJ2-6	TGCGCCAGCAGCACTGTCTCTGGGGCCAACGTCCTGACTTTC	CASSTVSGANVLTF
TRBD2	-	TRBV2	TRBJ2-3	TGTGCCAGCAGTCTTAGCGGGAGGAGGTCAGATACGCAGTATTTT	CASSLSGRRSDTQYF
-	-	TRBV5-4	TRBJ1-2	TGTGCCAGCAGCTTTGGAGGTCAGCTCGGGTACACCTTC	CASSFGGQLGYTF
TRBD2	few	TRBV19	TRBJ2-3	TGTGCCAGTAGTATTCCGGGACTAGCAAGCACAGATACGCAGTATTTT	CASSIPGLASTDTQYF
-	few	TRBV6-6	TRBJ1-1	TGTGCCAGCAGTTCCTCAGAGTCTGAAGCTTTCTTT	CASSSSESEAFF
-	-	TRBV19	TRBJ1-5	TGTGCCAGTAGCCGCTACGCGGAGCCCCAGCATTTT	CASSRYAEPQHF
TRBD2	-	TRBV7-3	TRBJ2-1	TGTGCCAGCAGCATTAGCGGGGGGTCCTACAATGAGCAGTTCTTC	CASSISGGSYNEQFF
-	few	TRBV7-9	TRBJ1-1	TGTGCCAGTGAGCAGGGCGGGAGCACTGAAGCTTTCTTT	CASEQGGSTEAFF
-	few	TRBV5-1	TRBJ1-5	TGCGCCAGCAGCTCGGGTCCCGCTGGTCAGCCCCAGCATTTT	CASSSGPAGQPQHF
-	few	TRBV7-2	TRBJ2-6	TGTGCCAGCAGAACGGCGGCTGGGGCCAACGTCCTGACTTTC	CASRTAAGANVLTF
TRBD2	-	TRBV7-9	TRBJ2-7	TGTGCCAGCGGCCCAGCGGGAGGGCCCCGGGAGCAGTACTTC	CASGPAGGPREQYF
TRBD2	few	TRBV30	TRBJ2-1	TGTGCCTGGAGTGTATTTCCCCTAGCGGGGGGGGTCAATGAGCAGTTCTTC	CAWSVFPLAGGVNEQFF
-	many	TRBV7-2	TRBJ2-1	TGTGCCAGCAGCTCCGTGACTTGGGAGCAGTTCTTC	CASSSVTWEQFF
TRBD1	few	TRBV11-2	TRBJ2-5	TGTGCCAGCAGTTCAGGGGGCGCCGGGACCCAGTACTTC	CASSSGGAGTQYF
-	-	TRBV7-2	TRBJ1-1	TGTGCCAGCAGCTTAGCGGGAGTCTGGAACACTGAAGCTTTCTTT	CASSLAGVWNTEAFF
TRBD2	-	TRBV6-5	TRBJ2-7	TGTGCCAGCAGCCAAATAGCGGGAGGGCCCTACGAGCAGTACTTC	CASSQIAGGPYEQYF
-	-	TRBV29-1	TRBJ2-7	TGCAGCGTTGAAATGGGCGGACACTACGAGCAGTACTTC	CSVEMGGHYEQYF
TRBD2	-	TRBV7-9	TRBJ2-3	TGTGCCACTTCCTCTTCGGGGGGACGCACAGATACGCAGTATTTT	CATSSSGGRTDTQYF
TRBD1	-	TRBV19	TRBJ2-1	TGTGCCAGTAGTAGGGACACCAGGGGGAGTAGCTCCTACAATGAGCAGTTCTTC	CASSRDTRGSSSYNEQFF
TRBD1	-	TRBV5-1	TRBJ1-4	TGCGCCAGCAGCGGGGGACAGGGGGAAGAAAAACTGTTTTTT	CASSGGQGEEKLFF
-	-	TRBV28	TRBJ1-1	TGTGCCAGCAGTTTGCGCTTTGAAGCTTTCTTT	CASSLRFEAFF
TRBD1	few	TRBV19	TRBJ1-6	TGTGCCAGTAGGCAAACGGGACAGGGGGGGAATTCACCCCTCCACTTT	CASRQTGQGGNSPLHF
TRBD1	few	TRBV7-6	TRBJ1-4	TGTGCCAGCAGCCCCGACAGGGGAACTAATGAAAAACTGTTTTTT	CASSPDRGTNEKLFF
-	-	TRBV9	TRBJ1-3	TGTGCCAGCAGCGTAGGCCGGAGCTCTGGAAACACCATATATTTT	CASSVGRSSGNTIYF
-	-	TRBV30	TRBJ1-3	TGTGCCTGGAGTCAACTCGGAAACACCATATATTTT	CAWSQLGNTIYF
-	few	TRBV30	TRBJ2-3	TGTGCCTGGAGTGCCCCCCGGGTAACTAGCACAGATACGCAGTATTTT	CAWSAPRVTSTDTQYF
TRBD2	-	TRBV5-4	TRBJ2-5	TGTGCCAGCAGCTCCGGGCTAGCGGGAATGGAGACCCAGTACTTC	CASSSGLAGMETQYF
TRBD2	few	TRBV5-4	TRBJ2-5	TGTGCCAGCAGCCTAGCGGGGGGGATTCAAGAGACCCAGTACTTC	CASSLAGGIQETQYF
TRBD1	-	TRBV19	TRBJ2-2	TGTGCCAGTAGGGGACAGGGCTATTTGACCGGGGAGCTGTTTTTT	CASRGQGYLTGELFF
TRBD2	few	TRBV6-5	TRBJ2-3	TGTGCCAGTCTAGCGGGGATAGGGGATACGCAGTATTTT	CASLAGIGDTQYF
TRBD1	few	TRBV27	TRBJ2-1	TGTGCCAGCAGTTCCCGGACAGGGGTCTACAATGAGCAGTTCTTC	CASSSRTGVYNEQFF
-	-	TRBV5-1	TRBJ2-3	TGCGCCAGCAGTTTACAGGGCGAGCATCGGGAAGATACGCAGTATTTT	CASSLQGEHREDTQYF
TRBD2	-	TRBV5-1	TRBJ2-5	TGCGCCAGCAGCTTGGCGGGGACTAGCGGGGGGGCGGTCCAAGAGACCCAGTACTTC	CASSLAGTSGGAVQETQYF
TRBD2	-	TRBV14	TRBJ2-3	TGTGCCAGCAGCTTAGCGGGGGGGATTACGCAGTATTTT	CASSLAGGITQYF